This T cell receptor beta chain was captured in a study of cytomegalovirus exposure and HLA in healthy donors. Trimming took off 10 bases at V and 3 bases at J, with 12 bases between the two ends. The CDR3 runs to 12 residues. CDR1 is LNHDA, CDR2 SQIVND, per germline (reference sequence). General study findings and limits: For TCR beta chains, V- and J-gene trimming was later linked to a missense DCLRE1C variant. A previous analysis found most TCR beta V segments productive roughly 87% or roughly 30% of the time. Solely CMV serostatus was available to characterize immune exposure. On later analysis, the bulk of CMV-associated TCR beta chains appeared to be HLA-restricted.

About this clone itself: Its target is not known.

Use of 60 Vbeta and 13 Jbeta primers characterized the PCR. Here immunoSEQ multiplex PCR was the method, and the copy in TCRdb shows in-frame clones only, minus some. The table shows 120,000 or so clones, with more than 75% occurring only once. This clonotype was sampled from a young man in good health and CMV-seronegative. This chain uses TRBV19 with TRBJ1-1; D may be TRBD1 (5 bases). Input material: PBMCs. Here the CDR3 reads CANIDSYTEAFF. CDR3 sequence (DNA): TGTGCCAATATCGACAGTTACACTGAAGCTTTCTTT.